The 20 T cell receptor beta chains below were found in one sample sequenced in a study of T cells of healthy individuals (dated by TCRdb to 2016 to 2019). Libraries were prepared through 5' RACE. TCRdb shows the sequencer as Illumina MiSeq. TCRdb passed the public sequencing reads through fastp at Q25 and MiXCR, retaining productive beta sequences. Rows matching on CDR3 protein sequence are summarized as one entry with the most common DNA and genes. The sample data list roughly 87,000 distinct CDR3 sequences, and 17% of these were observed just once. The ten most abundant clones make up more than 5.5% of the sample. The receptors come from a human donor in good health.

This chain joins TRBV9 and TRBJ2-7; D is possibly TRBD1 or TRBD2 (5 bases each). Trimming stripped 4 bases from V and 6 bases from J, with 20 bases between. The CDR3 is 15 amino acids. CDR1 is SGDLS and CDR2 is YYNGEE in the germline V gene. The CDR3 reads CASSTRDLSASEQYF. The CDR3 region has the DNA TGTGCCAGCAGCACCAGGGACCTGTCGGCCTCCGAGCAGTACTTC. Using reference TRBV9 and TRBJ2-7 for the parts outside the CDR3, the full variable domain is DSGVTQTPKHLITATGQRVTLRCSPRSGDLSVYWYQQSLDQGLQFLIQYYNGEERAKGNILERFSAQQFPDLHSELNLSSLELGDSALYFCASSTRDLSASEQYFGPGTRLTVT.

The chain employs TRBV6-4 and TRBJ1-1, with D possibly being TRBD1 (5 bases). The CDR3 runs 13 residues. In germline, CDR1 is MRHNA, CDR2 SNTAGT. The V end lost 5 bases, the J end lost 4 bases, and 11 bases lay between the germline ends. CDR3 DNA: TGTGCCAGCAGTCAGGGCGAGGTCACTGAAGCTTTCTTT. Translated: CASSQGEVTEAFF.

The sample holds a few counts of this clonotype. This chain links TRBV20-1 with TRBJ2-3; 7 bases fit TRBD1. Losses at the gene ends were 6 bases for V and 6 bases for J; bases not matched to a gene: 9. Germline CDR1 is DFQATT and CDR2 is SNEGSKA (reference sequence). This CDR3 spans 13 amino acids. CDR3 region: CSARNRGSDTQYF. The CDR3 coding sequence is TGCAGTGCAAGAAACAGGGGATCGGATACGCAGTATTTT.

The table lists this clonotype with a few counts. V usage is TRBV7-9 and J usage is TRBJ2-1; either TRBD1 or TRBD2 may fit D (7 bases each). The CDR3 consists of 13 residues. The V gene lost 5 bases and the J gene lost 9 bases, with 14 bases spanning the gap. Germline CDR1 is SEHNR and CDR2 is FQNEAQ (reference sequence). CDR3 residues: CASSQGGLSEQFF. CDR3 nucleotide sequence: TGTGCCAGCAGCCAGGGGGGGCTCTCTGAGCAGTTCTTC.

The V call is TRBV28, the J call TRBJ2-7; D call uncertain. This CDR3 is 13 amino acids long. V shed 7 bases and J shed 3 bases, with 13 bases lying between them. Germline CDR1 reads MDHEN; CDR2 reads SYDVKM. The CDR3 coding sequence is TGTGCCAGCAAAGAGCAACCGAACTACGAGCAGTACTTC. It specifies CASKEQPNYEQYF. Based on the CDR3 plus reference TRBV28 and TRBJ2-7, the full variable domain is DVKVTQSSRYLVKRTGEKVFLECVQDMDHENMFWYRQDPGLGLRLIYFSYDVKMKEKGDIPEGYSVSREKKERFSLILESASTNQTSMYLCASKEQPNYEQYFGPGTRLTVT.

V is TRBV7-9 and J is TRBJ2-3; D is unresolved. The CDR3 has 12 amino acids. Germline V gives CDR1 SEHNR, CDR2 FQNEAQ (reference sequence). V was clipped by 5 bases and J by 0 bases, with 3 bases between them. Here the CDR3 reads CASSRSTDTQYF. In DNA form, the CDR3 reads TGTGCCAGCAGCCGTAGCACAGATACGCAGTATTTT.

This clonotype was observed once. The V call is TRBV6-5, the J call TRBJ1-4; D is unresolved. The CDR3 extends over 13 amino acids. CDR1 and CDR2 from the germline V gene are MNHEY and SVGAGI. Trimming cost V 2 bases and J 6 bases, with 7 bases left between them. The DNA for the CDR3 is TGTGCCAGCAGTTACATCGCGGATGAAAAACTGTTTTTT. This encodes CASSYIADEKLFF.

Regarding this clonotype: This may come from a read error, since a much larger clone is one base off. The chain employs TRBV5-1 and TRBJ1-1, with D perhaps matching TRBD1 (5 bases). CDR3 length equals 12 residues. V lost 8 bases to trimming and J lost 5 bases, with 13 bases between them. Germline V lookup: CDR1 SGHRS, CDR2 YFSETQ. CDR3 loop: CASRRGSTEAFF. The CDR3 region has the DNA TGCGCCAGTAGACGGGGGTCTACTGAAGCTTTCTTT.

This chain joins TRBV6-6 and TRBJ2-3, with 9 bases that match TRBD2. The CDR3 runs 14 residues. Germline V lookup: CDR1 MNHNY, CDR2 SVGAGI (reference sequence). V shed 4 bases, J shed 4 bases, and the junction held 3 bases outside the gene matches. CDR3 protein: CASSFSSGADTQYF. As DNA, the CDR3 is TGTGCCAGCAGTTTTTCTAGCGGGGCAGATACGCAGTATTTT.

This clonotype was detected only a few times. The CDR3 coding sequence is TGTGCCAGCAGCTTATGGCGGGACAGGACCTACGAGCAGTACTTC. Protein: CASSLWRDRTYEQYF. This rearrangement joins TRBV7-8 to TRBJ2-7; 8 nucleotides align to TRBD1. V trimming: 2 bases; J trimming: 2 bases; junction bases outside the gene matches: 5. The germline CDR1 and CDR2 sequences are SGHVS and FQNEAQ. The CDR3 loop spans 15 amino acids.

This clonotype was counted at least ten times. The CDR3 loop is CASSLQQNYGYTF. The CDR3 DNA reads TGTGCCAGCAGCTTGCAACAGAACTATGGCTACACCTTC. The J gene is TRBJ1-2, the V gene TRBV7-2, with no clear D. Germline V gene data show CDR1 as SGHTA and CDR2 as FQGNSA. The length of the CDR3 is 13 residues. V shed 3 bases and J shed 2 bases, with 7 bases lying between them.

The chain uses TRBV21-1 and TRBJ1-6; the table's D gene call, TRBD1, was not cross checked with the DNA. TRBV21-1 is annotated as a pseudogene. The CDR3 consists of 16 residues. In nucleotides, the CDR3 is TGTGCCAGCTTACTGGGGACAGGCCCCTGGAATTCACCCCTCCACTTT. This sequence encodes CASLLGTGPWNSPLHF.

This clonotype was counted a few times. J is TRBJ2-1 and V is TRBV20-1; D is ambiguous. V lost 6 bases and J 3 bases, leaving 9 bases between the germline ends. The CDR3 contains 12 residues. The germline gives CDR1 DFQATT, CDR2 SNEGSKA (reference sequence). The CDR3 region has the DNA TGCAGTGCACGCCCTAGCTACAATGAGCAGTTCTTC. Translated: CSARPSYNEQFF.

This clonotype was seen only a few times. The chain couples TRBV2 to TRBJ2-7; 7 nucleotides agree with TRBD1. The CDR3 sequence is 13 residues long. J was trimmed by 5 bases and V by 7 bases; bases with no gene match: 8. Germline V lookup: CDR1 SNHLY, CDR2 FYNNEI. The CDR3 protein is CASNKRQGHEQYF. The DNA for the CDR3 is TGTGCCAGCAACAAGAGACAGGGTCACGAGCAGTACTTC.

Written as DNA, the CDR3 is TGTGCCACCAGCTTCAAAAGCGGGGGGGCAGATACGCAGTATTTT. The encoded protein is CATSFKSGGADTQYF. This chain uses TRBV15 with TRBJ2-3, with 10 nucleotides matching TRBD2. Trimming removed 5 bases from V and 4 bases from J; junction bases left unmatched: 6. The CDR3 runs to 15 residues. The germline V gene has CDR1 LNHNV and CDR2 YYDKDF (reference sequence).

This CDR3 reads CASSESRQPQHF. The DNA for the CDR3 is TGCGCCAGCAGTGAGTCACGTCAGCCCCAGCATTTT. The chain combines TRBV10-2 with TRBJ1-5, with D hard to call. The V and J ends lost 0 bases and 6 bases respectively, with 3 bases between them. This CDR3 contains 12 residues. Germline V CDR1 and CDR2: WSHSY, SAAADI.

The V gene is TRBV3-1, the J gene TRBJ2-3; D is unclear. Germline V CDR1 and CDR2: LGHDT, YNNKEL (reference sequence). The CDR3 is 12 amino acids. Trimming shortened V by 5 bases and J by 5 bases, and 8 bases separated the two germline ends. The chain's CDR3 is CASSTLGDTQYF. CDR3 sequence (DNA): TGTGCCAGCAGCACATTGGGAGATACGCAGTATTTT.

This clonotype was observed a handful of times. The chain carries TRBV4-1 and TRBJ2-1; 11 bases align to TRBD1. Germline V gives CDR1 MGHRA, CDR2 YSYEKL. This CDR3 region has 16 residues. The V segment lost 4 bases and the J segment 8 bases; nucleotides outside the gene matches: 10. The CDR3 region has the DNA TGCGCCAGCAGCCTTGGACAGGGGGCGATGCGAGATGAGCAGTTCTTC. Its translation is CASSLGQGAMRDEQFF.

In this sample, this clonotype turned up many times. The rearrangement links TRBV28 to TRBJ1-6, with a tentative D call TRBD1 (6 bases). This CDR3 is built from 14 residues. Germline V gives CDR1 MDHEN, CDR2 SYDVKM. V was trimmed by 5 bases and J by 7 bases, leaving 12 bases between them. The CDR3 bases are TGTGCCAGCAGTCCGACGGGGGGCAATTCACCCCTCCACTTT. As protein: CASSPTGGNSPLHF.

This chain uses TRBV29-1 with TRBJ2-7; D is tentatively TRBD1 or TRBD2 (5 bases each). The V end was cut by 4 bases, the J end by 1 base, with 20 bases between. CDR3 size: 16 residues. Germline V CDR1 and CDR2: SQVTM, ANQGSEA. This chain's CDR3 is CSVVGRESSGSYEQYF. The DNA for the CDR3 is TGCAGCGTTGTGGGCAGGGAGTCTTCGGGATCCTACGAGCAGTACTTC.